These 32 T cell receptor beta chains were sequenced from one sample in a study of identifying expanded T cells in peripheral blood. Sequenced by immunoSEQ multiplex PCR; TCRdb stores in-frame clones only, minus some. The repertoire consists of 58,000 or so clones, with around 83% occurring once and the leading ten covering 19%. The sequenced sample consisted of blood. The receptors were sampled from a person between 18 and 75 years old in good health.

This sequence joins TRBV5-6 and TRBJ2-5, with 7 bases that match TRBD1. The CDR3 has 15 amino acids. Trimming cost V 3 bases and J 3 bases; bases outside gene matches: 8. The V gene's germline CDR1 is SGHDT and CDR2 YYEEEE. DNA of the CDR3: TGTGCCAGCAGCTCTGCCAAAGACAGGGAAGAGACCCAGTACTTC. Residues: CASSSAKDREETQYF.

V usage is TRBV6-5 and J usage is TRBJ2-2; 7 bases are a match to TRBD1. The CDR3 loop spans 15 amino acids. V was pared by 5 bases and J by 4 bases, with 7 bases of the junction left unmatched. The germline V gene has CDR1 MNHEY and CDR2 SVGAGI. The CDR3 reads CASSPDRVSTGELFF. In DNA, the CDR3 is TGTGCCAGCAGTCCCGACAGGGTATCCACCGGGGAGCTGTTTTTT.

The chain employs TRBV27 and TRBJ1-1, with D maybe TRBD1 (5 bases). Trimming took off 6 bases at V and 6 bases at J, with 14 bases between the two ends. Per the germline V gene, CDR1 is MNHEY and CDR2 is SMNVEV (reference sequence). CDR3 length equals 13 residues. CDR3 region: CASRLQGIAEAFF. The CDR3 nucleotides are TGTGCCAGCAGACTTCAGGGAATCGCTGAAGCTTTCTTT.

J is TRBJ1-2 and V is TRBV4-3; D not resolved. Germline values: CDR1 LGHNA, CDR2 YSLEER. The CDR3 length is 16 residues. Trimming shortened V by 1 base and J by 6 bases, and 18 bases separated the two germline ends. CDR3 in amino acids: CASSQVLADLLNGYTF. The DNA for the CDR3 is TGCGCCAGCAGCCAAGTGTTAGCGGACCTTCTCAATGGCTACACCTTC.

J is TRBJ2-7 and V is TRBV11-2, with D perhaps given as TRBD1 or TRBD2 (5 bases each). V dropped 5 bases and J dropped 2 bases, with 7 bases sitting between them. The length of the CDR3 is 12 residues. CDR1 and CDR2 from the germline V gene are SGHAT and FQNNGV. The CDR3 is CASSPGPYEQYV. Written as DNA, the CDR3 is TGTGCCAGCAGCCCGGGACCCTACGAGCAGTACGTC.

Remarks on this clone: Possible read error: a much larger clone is one base away. The chain employs TRBV7-9 and TRBJ2-3; TRBD2 agrees at 12 bases. With V trimmed by 5 bases and J by 6 bases, 12 bases remained unmatched. This CDR3 region has 17 residues. Germline lookup yields CDR1 SEHNR and CDR2 FQNEAQ (reference sequence). The CDR3 loop reads CASSPARLAGGLDTQYF. The CDR3 bases are TGTGCCAGCAGCCCAGCTCGGCTAGCGGGGGGGTTGGATACGCAGTATTTT.

The J gene is TRBJ2-5, the V gene TRBV5-4; TRBD2 is a possible D gene (6 bases). Germline V gene lookup returns CDR1 SGHNT and CDR2 YYREEE (reference sequence). Trimming took off 4 bases at V and 2 bases at J, with 12 bases between the two ends. This CDR3 has 14 residues. The CDR3 is CASSGDSRQETQYF. The CDR3 region has the DNA TGTGCCAGCAGCGGGGACTCCCGGCAAGAGACCCAGTACTTC.

The gene calls are TRBV30 and TRBJ1-5; D unresolved. CDR3 length equals 16 residues. CDR1 and CDR2 (germline): GTSNPN, SVGIG (reference sequence). The germline V and J ends were trimmed by 3 bases and 3 bases, with 18 bases remaining between them. CDR3 sequence (DNA): TGTGCCTGGAGCCCTAATTGGGGTCAGGTCAATCAGCCCCAGCATTTT. It is translated as CAWSPNWGQVNQPQHF.

The chain carries TRBV6-1 and TRBJ1-4; no reliable D call. This CDR3 has 15 amino acids. V lost 2 bases and J 7 bases, leaving 14 bases between the germline ends. Per germline, CDR1 MNHNS and CDR2 SASEGT. The CDR3 region has the DNA TGTGCCAGCAGTGAAATTCGGCGGAATGGTGAAAAACTGTTTTTT. Translation: CASSEIRRNGEKLFF.

This clone rates as medium-sized (0.01 to 0.1%). The chain is built from TRBV6-1 and TRBJ1-2; D call uncertain. The CDR3 spans 15 residues. Looked up from germline, CDR1 is MNHNS and CDR2 is SASEGT. V was clipped by 1 base and J by 6 bases, with 15 bases between them. The CDR3 loop reads CASSEDGQRVHGYTF. The CDR3 DNA sequence: TGTGCCAGCAGTGAAGACGGGCAGCGTGTACATGGCTACACCTTC.

The rearrangement links TRBV4-1 to TRBJ1-5; D may be TRBD1 (5 bases). The CDR3 runs 17 residues. CDR1 and CDR2 (germline): MGHRA, YSYEKL. Trimming stripped 4 bases from V and 6 bases from J, with 22 bases between. The CDR3 region is CASSPSVERQGGQPQHF. DNA of the CDR3: TGCGCCAGCAGCCCCTCTGTGGAACGGCAGGGCGGTCAGCCCCAGCATTTT.

In this sample, this clone turned up a few times. This chain connects TRBV6-9 to TRBJ2-5; 11 nucleotides line up with TRBD2. The J segment lost 5 bases and the V segment lost 4 bases, leaving 9 bases of the junction unmatched. Germline values: CDR1 MNHGY, CDR2 SVAAGI. The CDR3 consists of 16 residues. CDR3 nucleotides: TGTGCCAGCAGTTCCCCCTTGCTAGCGGGGGGTGAGACCCAGTACTTC. It is translated as CASSSPLLAGGETQYF.

This clone occurred once. The chain's CDR3 is CASSSGRGPTNEQFF. The CDR3 DNA reads as TGTGCCAGCTCTAGCGGGAGGGGTCCTACCAATGAGCAGTTCTTC. This rearrangement joins TRBV7-6 to TRBJ2-1; 12 bases map to TRBD2. V trimming: 8 bases; J trimming: 6 bases; junction bases outside the gene matches: 8. The CDR3 spans 15 residues. Germline CDR1 and CDR2: SGHVS and FNYEAQ.

The chain joins TRBV4-1 to TRBJ2-7, with 8 nucleotides matching TRBD1. CDR3 length equals 15 residues. V lost 4 bases to trimming and J lost 6 bases; unmatched junction nucleotides: 11. Germline V CDR1 and CDR2: MGHRA, YSYEKL. CDR3 loop: CASSPGQAQRGEQYF. The CDR3 DNA is TGCGCCAGCAGCCCGGGACAGGCCCAGAGGGGCGAGCAGTACTTC.

In DNA, the CDR3 is TGTGCCAGCAGCGTAGTCGGGGGGGGTCAAGAGACCCAGTACTTC. Protein: CASSVVGGGQETQYF. The chain uses TRBV9 and TRBJ2-5; 8 bases are a match to TRBD2. In germline, CDR1 is SGDLS, CDR2 YYNGEE. Trimming took 0 bases from V and 2 from J; bases not matched to a gene: 3. The CDR3 loop spans 15 amino acids.

Remarks on this clone: Given the absence of the conserved phenylalanine or tryptophan at the CDR3 end, a read error is likely. The rearrangement joins TRBV30 to TRBJ1-3, with D perhaps TRBD1 (5 bases). The CDR3 has 15 residues. The V end lost 1 base, the J end lost 1 base, and 11 bases lay between the germline ends. Germline CDR1 GTSNPN, CDR2 SVGIG (reference sequence). The CDR3 here is CAWSDTYRSGNTIYL. The CDR3 DNA is TGTGCCTGGAGTGATACTTACAGGTCTGGAAACACCATATATCTT.

This chain connects TRBV12-5 to TRBJ2-3; D gene uncertain. CDR3 length equals 13 residues. Trimming shortened V by 5 bases and J by 4 bases, and 10 bases separated the two germline ends. Germline CDR1 and CDR2: LGHNT and FRNRAP. In DNA, the CDR3 is TGTGCTAGTGGTCCCGCGGCAGCAGATACGCAGTATTTT. Its protein is CASGPAAADTQYF.

The chain couples TRBV5-1 to TRBJ2-1, with a weak D call TRBD1 (6 bases). The CDR3 loop spans 14 amino acids. Germline values: CDR1 SGHRS, CDR2 YFSETQ. Trimming cost V 3 bases and J 4 bases, with 11 bases left between them. The CDR3 DNA sequence: TGCGCCAGCAGCTCCGGGACACTATACAATGAGCAGTTCTTC. Protein: CASSSGTLYNEQFF.

This sequence joins TRBV5-8 and TRBJ2-1; D perhaps matches TRBD1 (6 bases). CDR1 SGHTS and CDR2 YDEGEE come from the germline V gene. The CDR3 has 16 residues. V was cut by 0 bases and J by 0 bases, with 10 bases left in between. DNA for the CDR3: TGTGCCAGCAGCTTGGTTCAGGGGTCCTCCTACAATGAGCAGTTCTTC. Its protein is CASSLVQGSSYNEQFF.

The chain joins TRBV5-4 to TRBJ1-6, with D possibly matching TRBD1 (6 bases). V was trimmed by 3 bases and J by 7 bases, leaving 11 bases between them. CDR1 is SGHNT and CDR2 is YYREEE in the germline V gene (reference sequence). CDR3 length: 14 residues. CDR3 coding DNA: TGTGCCAGCAGCTACCGGGACAAGAATTCACCCCTCCACTTT. Translation: CASSYRDKNSPLHF.

The rearrangement links TRBV6-5 to TRBJ2-2; 14 bases align to TRBD2. CDR3 length: 14 amino acids. With 8 bases clipped from V and 7 bases from J, the junction kept 3 bases outside the gene matches. Germline values: CDR1 MNHEY, CDR2 SVGAGI. CDR3 sequence: CASPTSGGGGELFF. CDR3 coding DNA: TGTGCCAGCCCGACTAGCGGGGGGGGCGGGGAGCTGTTTTTT.

This chain joins TRBV6-1 and TRBJ1-6; D not resolved. Between the trimmed V and J ends, which lost 4 bases and 5 bases, there was a span of 9 bases. The CDR3 extends over 14 amino acids. Germline-derived CDR1 and CDR2 are MNHNS and SASEGT. The CDR3 DNA follows: TGTGCCAGCAGTGCAATGAGAAATAATTCACCCCTCCACTTT. It encodes CASSAMRNNSPLHF.

The gene calls are TRBV6-6 and TRBJ2-1, with D unclear. Trimming removed 10 bases at V and 8 bases at J, with 12 bases between. Germline CDR1 MNHNY, CDR2 SVGAGI (reference sequence). This CDR3 region has 11 residues. The CDR3 sequence is CATALRDEQFF. The CDR3, as DNA: TGTGCCACCGCCCTTCGGGATGAGCAGTTCTTC.

The chain carries TRBV11-3 and TRBJ2-3; tentative D call: TRBD2 (6 bases). The germline gives CDR1 SGHNT, CDR2 YENEEA. The V end was cut by 1 base, the J end by 15 bases, with 14 bases between. This CDR3 is built from 12 residues. The CDR3 protein is CASSLGGQGLYF. In DNA, the CDR3 is TGTGCCAGCAGCTTAGGAGGGCAGGGACTCTATTTT.

The genes are TRBV2 and TRBJ2-7, with 9 bases identical to TRBD1. The CDR3 is 13 amino acids. Germline assignment: CDR1 SNHLY and CDR2 FYNNEI. Trimming removed 6 bases from V and 2 bases from J; junction bases left unmatched: 2. The CDR3 sequence: CASSRDRAYEQYF. The CDR3 DNA reads TGTGCCAGCAGCCGGGACAGGGCCTACGAGCAGTACTTC.

In DNA, the CDR3 is TGCGCCAGCAGTTTAACCGGGACACAAGAGACCCAGTACTTC. Protein sequence: CASSLTGTQETQYF. J is TRBJ2-5 and V is TRBV5-1, with D maybe TRBD1 (6 bases). CDR3 length: 14 amino acids. Germline lookup yields CDR1 SGHRS and CDR2 YFSETQ. Trimming shortened V by 5 bases and J by 2 bases, and 13 bases separated the two germline ends.

This chain joins TRBV6-1 and TRBJ1-5; a possible D gene is TRBD1 (5 bases). Germline lookup yields CDR1 MNHNS and CDR2 SASEGT. V was clipped by 3 bases and J by 7 bases, with 13 bases between them. The CDR3 contains 14 residues. The CDR3 nucleotides read TGTGCCAGCAGTGATCGGGGCAGGGAGCAGCCCCAGCATTTT. It yields the protein CASSDRGREQPQHF.

The rearrangement links TRBV7-7 to TRBJ2-5; 7 bases agree with TRBD2. CDR3 length: 12 residues. V lost 7 bases, J lost 8 bases, and 7 bases stayed unmatched. The germline CDR1 and CDR2 sequences are SSHAT and FNYEAQ (reference sequence). The CDR3: CASTPPGGTQYF. CDR3 sequence (DNA): TGTGCCAGCACCCCCCCGGGGGGAACCCAGTACTTC.

The chain links TRBV11-2 to TRBJ2-7; D not certain. The CDR3 consists of 11 residues. The germline CDR1 and CDR2 sequences are SGHAT and FQNNGV. Between the trimmed V and J ends, which lost 3 bases and 0 bases, there was a span of 0 bases. CDR3 residues: CASSFSYEQYF. Here the CDR3 DNA reads TGTGCCAGCAGCTTCTCCTACGAGCAGTACTTC.

The gene calls are TRBV28 and TRBJ1-1; no reliable D call. Germline V gene sequence: CDR1 MDHEN, CDR2 SYDVKM. The CDR3 is 12 residues long. V lost 0 bases and J 6 bases, leaving 5 bases between the germline ends. The CDR3 loop reads CASSLWGSEAFF. DNA for the CDR3: TGTGCCAGCAGTTTATGGGGGTCTGAAGCTTTCTTT.

In this sample, this clone turned up once. V gene TRBV7-8 combines with J gene TRBJ2-1, with D possibly called TRBD1 or TRBD2 (5 bases each). Trimming left V 3 bases short and J 3 bases short, with 9 bases between. Germline V CDR1 and CDR2: SGHVS, FQNEAQ. This CDR3 contains 14 residues. The CDR3 nucleotides are TGTGCCAGCAGCTTGGGGGTAGTCTACAATGAGCAGTTCTTC. It translates to CASSLGVVYNEQFF.

The chain carries TRBV18 and TRBJ1-1, with D possibly being TRBD1 (6 bases). CDR1 and CDR2 (germline): KGHSH, LQKENI. V lost 2 bases, J lost 8 bases, and 9 bases lay in between. The CDR3 totals 12 residues. The CDR3 loop is CASSPGQPEAFF. The CDR3 nucleotides are TGTGCCAGCTCACCAGGACAGCCAGAAGCTTTCTTT.